These T cell receptor beta chains were read from a single sample in a study of cytomegalovirus exposure and HLA in healthy donors. Generated by immunoSEQ multiplex PCR, the TCRdb table keeps only in-frame clones and is missing some. The table lists fewer than 140,000 clones, approximately 82% of them singletons. Input material: PBMCs. The receptor source for this set is a middle-aged man in good health and CMV-seronegative. Each CDR3 is given with its conserved first and last residue. A D gene is named only where the DNA matches it firmly. Clone size, where shown, is once, few, many, or a class for clones that have expanded.

v_call: TRBV19
clone_size: .
j_call: TRBJ1-1
d_call: .
cdr3_nt: TGTGCCAGTACCCAGACGGGGAACACTGAAGCTTTCTTT
cdr3_aa: CASTQTGNTEAFF

v_call: TRBV27
clone_size: .
j_call: TRBJ1-6
d_call: TRBD1
cdr3_nt: TGTGCCAGCAGTGAAAACACAGGGGGTGTTTCACCCCTCCACTTT
cdr3_aa: CASSENTGGVSPLHF

v_call: TRBV5-8
clone_size: .
j_call: TRBJ2-7
d_call: .
cdr3_nt: TGTGCCAGCAGCTCATACAACACATACGAGCAGTACTTC
cdr3_aa: CASSSYNTYEQYF

v_call: TRBV25-1
clone_size: .
j_call: TRBJ2-3
d_call: TRBD1
cdr3_nt: TGTGCCAGCAGTGACCGGGGCAGGGGGCGCGAAGATACGCAGTATTTT
cdr3_aa: CASSDRGRGREDTQYF

v_call: TRBV6-1
clone_size: few
j_call: TRBJ2-1
d_call: TRBD1
cdr3_nt: TGTGCCAGCAAACTTACAGGGGGTGCAAATGAGCAGTTCTTC
cdr3_aa: CASKLTGGANEQFF

v_call: TRBV4-1
clone_size: .
j_call: TRBJ1-6
d_call: .
cdr3_nt: TGCGCCAGCAGCCAAGATCCCGGGAATAATTCACCCCTCCACTTT
cdr3_aa: CASSQDPGNNSPLHF

v_call: TRBV7-9
clone_size: .
j_call: TRBJ2-1
d_call: .
cdr3_nt: TGTGCCAGCAGCTTAGGGCAGTCCTACAATGAGCAGTTCTTC
cdr3_aa: CASSLGQSYNEQFF

v_call: TRBV19
clone_size: .
j_call: TRBJ1-6
d_call: TRBD1
cdr3_nt: TGTGCCAGTACCGGGACAGCCGTGTCACCCCTCCACTTT
cdr3_aa: CASTGTAVSPLHF

v_call: TRBV7-8
clone_size: .
j_call: TRBJ2-3
d_call: .
cdr3_nt: TGTGCCAGCAGCTTAGCACCCCCGGGGGGCGTGCATACGCAGTATTTT
cdr3_aa: CASSLAPPGGVHTQYF

v_call: TRBV2
clone_size: .
j_call: TRBJ2-1
d_call: .
cdr3_nt: TGTGCCAGCAGTGAAGCGCTTCAGGACACCCAATGGGAGTTCTTC
cdr3_aa: CASSEALQDTQWEFF

v_call: TRBV6-1
clone_size: few
j_call: TRBJ1-2
d_call: TRBD1
cdr3_nt: TGTGCCAGCAGTGACTTGACAGGGGGGGCTTTGTTTGTCTTC
cdr3_aa: CASSDLTGGALFVF

v_call: TRBV19
clone_size: .
j_call: TRBJ1-4
d_call: TRBD1
cdr3_nt: TGTGCCAGTACCCGGGGGGACAGGGGGCCAGAAAAACTGTTTTTT
cdr3_aa: CASTRGDRGPEKLFF

v_call: TRBV27
clone_size: .
j_call: TRBJ2-1
d_call: TRBD2
cdr3_nt: TGTGCCAGCAGATCCTATTTAGCGGGGGTAAACAATGAGCAGTTCTTC
cdr3_aa: CASRSYLAGVNNEQFF

v_call: TRBV28
clone_size: .
j_call: TRBJ1-6
d_call: .
cdr3_nt: TGTGCCAGCAGCAGCCTGACCCTCGACAGGAAGAATTCACCCCTCCACTTT
cdr3_aa: CASSSLTLDRKNSPLHF

v_call: TRBV19
clone_size: .
j_call: TRBJ1-1
d_call: TRBD1
cdr3_nt: TGTGCCAGTACCCGTGACAGGGGACTTGAAGCTTTCTTT
cdr3_aa: CASTRDRGLEAFF

v_call: TRBV19
clone_size: .
j_call: TRBJ1-1
d_call: TRBD1
cdr3_nt: TGTGCCAGTAGTCGCGGACAGGGAATTGTGTCAGGCACTGAAGCTTTCTTT
cdr3_aa: CASSRGQGIVSGTEAFF

v_call: TRBV14
clone_size: .
j_call: TRBJ1-6
d_call: TRBD1
cdr3_nt: TGTGCCAGCAGCCAAGTAGGGACAGGGGTGTTCTCACCCCTCCACTTT
cdr3_aa: CASSQVGTGVFSPLHF

v_call: TRBV2
clone_size: few
j_call: TRBJ1-2
d_call: TRBD1
cdr3_nt: TGTGCCAGCAGAGGAGAGGGACAGTACTATGGCTACACCTTC
cdr3_aa: CASRGEGQYYGYTF

v_call: TRBV18
clone_size: .
j_call: TRBJ2-5
d_call: .
cdr3_nt: TGTGCCAGCCGAGGGTCTAGTTTGAAGACCCAGTACTTC
cdr3_aa: CASRGSSLKTQYF

v_call: TRBV9
clone_size: .
j_call: TRBJ1-5
d_call: .
cdr3_nt: TGTGCCAGCAGCAGAGAAGACACAGGGTTCAATCAGCCCCAGCATTTT
cdr3_aa: CASSREDTGFNQPQHF

v_call: TRBV29-1
clone_size: once
j_call: TRBJ1-5
d_call: TRBD1
cdr3_nt: TGCAGCGCGCCGAGACAGGGGTTGGCGTATCAGCCCCAGCATTTT
cdr3_aa: CSAPRQGLAYQPQHF

v_call: TRBV21-1
clone_size: once
j_call: TRBJ1-1
d_call: .
cdr3_nt: TGTGCCAGCAGCAGTTTCCGGGACAGGGGGAACACTGAAGCTTTCTTT
cdr3_aa: CASSSFRDRGNTEAFF

v_call: TRBV19
clone_size: .
j_call: TRBJ1-5
d_call: TRBD1
cdr3_nt: TGTGCCAGTAGTTCGGGGACAGGGTCTTTACCCCAGCATTTT
cdr3_aa: CASSSGTGSLPQHF

v_call: TRBV6-1
clone_size: once
j_call: TRBJ1-5
d_call: .
cdr3_nt: TGTGCCAGCAGTGAAGTAGGGGAGGGGAGTCAGCCCCAGCATTTT
cdr3_aa: CASSEVGEGSQPQHF

v_call: TRBV7-2
clone_size: .
j_call: TRBJ2-7
d_call: .
cdr3_nt: TGTGCCAGCAGCCAACAGGTGATATCCTACGAGCAGTACTTC
cdr3_aa: CASSQQVISYEQYF

v_call: TRBV2
clone_size: .
j_call: TRBJ2-3
d_call: .
cdr3_nt: TGTGCCAGCAGCGCCGACACGAAGGATACGCAGTATTTT
cdr3_aa: CASSADTKDTQYF

v_call: TRBV10-1
clone_size: few
j_call: TRBJ2-3
d_call: .
cdr3_nt: TGCGCCAGCCAGCCGGGACACGCCACAGATACGCAGTATTTT
cdr3_aa: CASQPGHATDTQYF

v_call: TRBV6-1
clone_size: once
j_call: TRBJ1-2
d_call: .
cdr3_nt: TGTGCCAGCAGCGTCGGGTTCTACTATGGCTACACCTTC
cdr3_aa: CASSVGFYYGYTF

v_call: TRBV5-1
clone_size: .
j_call: TRBJ2-3
d_call: .
cdr3_nt: TGCGCCAGCAGCTTGGGTCTAGTAAGGACAGATACGCAGTATTTT
cdr3_aa: CASSLGLVRTDTQYF

v_call: TRBV29-1
clone_size: .
j_call: TRBJ2-2
d_call: TRBD2
cdr3_nt: TGCGGAGCGGGGGACACCGGGGAGCTGTTTTTT
cdr3_aa: CGAGDTGELFF

v_call: TRBV6-5
clone_size: .
j_call: TRBJ1-6
d_call: TRBD1
cdr3_nt: TGTGCCAGCAGGATACAGGGGGATAATTCACCCCTCCACTTT
cdr3_aa: CASRIQGDNSPLHF

v_call: TRBV5-1
clone_size: once
j_call: TRBJ1-4
d_call: TRBD1
cdr3_nt: TGCGCCAGCAGCCCGGACAGGGAATTTGAAAAACTGTTTTTT
cdr3_aa: CASSPDREFEKLFF

v_call: TRBV9
clone_size: .
j_call: TRBJ2-5
d_call: .
cdr3_nt: TGTGCCAGCAGCGTAGGGGCCCAGACCCAGTACTTC
cdr3_aa: CASSVGAQTQYF

v_call: TRBV5-6
clone_size: .
j_call: TRBJ1-1
d_call: .
cdr3_nt: TGTGCCAGCAGCTTTGCGGGGGCCTCGAGAAGTGGAGCTTTCTTT
cdr3_aa: CASSFAGASRSGAFF

v_call: TRBV5-1
clone_size: few
j_call: TRBJ1-2
d_call: TRBD1
cdr3_nt: TGCGCCAGCAGCCCGGGGGACAGGGGCTTTGGCTACACCTTC
cdr3_aa: CASSPGDRGFGYTF

v_call: TRBV4-1
clone_size: .
j_call: TRBJ2-5
d_call: .
cdr3_nt: TGCGCCAGCAAATCCAGGGAGGATGAGAAGACCCAGTACTTC
cdr3_aa: CASKSREDEKTQYF

v_call: TRBV13
clone_size: .
j_call: TRBJ2-7
d_call: TRBD2
cdr3_nt: TGTGCCAGCAGCTTAGGCCCCAGCGGCGGGGGGGCCTCCGAGCAGTACTTC
cdr3_aa: CASSLGPSGGGASEQYF

v_call: TRBV5-1
clone_size: few
j_call: TRBJ1-4
d_call: .
cdr3_nt: TGCGCCAGCGGTCACGGACAAGAGGAAAAACTGTTTTTT
cdr3_aa: CASGHGQEEKLFF

v_call: TRBV5-1
clone_size: few
j_call: TRBJ2-4
d_call: TRBD1
cdr3_nt: TGCGCCAGCAGCTTGACCGGACAGGAGCCAAACATTCAGTACTTC
cdr3_aa: CASSLTGQEPNIQYF

v_call: TRBV5-1
clone_size: .
j_call: TRBJ2-2
d_call: .
cdr3_nt: TGCGCCAGCAGCTCCCCTTCTGGACAGCCTATAAGAGGCGGGGAGCTGTTTTTT
cdr3_aa: CASSSPSGQPIRGGELFF

v_call: TRBV9
clone_size: .
j_call: TRBJ2-1
d_call: TRBD2
cdr3_nt: TGTGCCAGCAGCGTAGGAACAACTAGCGGTTATGAGCAGTTCTTC
cdr3_aa: CASSVGTTSGYEQFF